This T cell receptor beta chain emerged from a study of early T cells in non-severe SARS-CoV-2 infection. Study in general: The study sequenced bulk RNA from unsorted whole blood, with chains unpaired. Study-wide results and caveats: Matches to VDJdb favored anti-spike CD8 responses and missed private and CD4 specificities.

This clonotype was found many times. Its target is not known. CDR1 WSHSY and CDR2 SAAADI come from the germline V gene. This CDR3 contains 15 residues. Trimming cost V 4 bases and J 5 bases; bases outside gene matches: 10. TCRdb re-derived calls from the 5' RACE reads in MiXCR, one entry per CDR3 protein. The table includes about 99,000 distinct CDR3 sequences, 15% to 20% detected once. This receptor was identified in an adult who was a healthcare worker with PCR-confirmed SARS-CoV-2 infection or an uninfected control (not recorded which). Sequenced material: whole blood. V is TRBV10-2 and J is TRBJ1-2; 7 nucleotides align to TRBD1. Here the CDR3 reads CASSGRQGELYGYTF. For the CDR3, the DNA is TGCGCCAGCAGTGGTCGGCAGGGGGAGTTGTATGGCTACACCTTC.